A selection of T cell receptor beta chains follows, all from one sample in a study of T-cell reconstitution after alpha-beta-depleted transplantation in children. Each CDR3 protein gets one entry after TCRdb re-called the PCR reads with MiXCR. Of about 400,000 distinct CDR3 sequences in the sample, approximately 12% were seen once. The starting material was PBMCs, obtained from the stem cell graft. The source is a human donor who donated a stem cell graft to a child with Fanconi anemia. Each CDR3 is given with its conserved first and last residue.

TRBV5-1,14,TRBJ1-6,CASSPDRDKSPLHF
TRBV20-1,14,TRBJ2-7,CSAREGTGSYEQYF
TRBV30,12,TRBJ2-7,CAWSQGVYEQYF
TRBV2,16,TRBJ2-3,CASSKTSGGLTDTQYF
TRBV5-1,13,TRBJ1-4,CASSLGNNEKLFF
TRBV24-1,12,TRBJ1-1,CATRGSHTEAFF
TRBV29-1,12,TRBJ1-3,CSVDAGGDTIYF
TRBV12-3/TRBV12-4,11,TRBJ1-2,CASSYDGGYTF
TRBV6-1,14,TRBJ1-2,CASSEGTVSLGYTF
TRBV4-2,15,TRBJ1-4,CASSQKGDNNEKLFF
TRBV6-5,15,TRBJ1-2,CASRGQGEANYGYTF
TRBV2,14,TRBJ2-5,CASKEAGVGETQYF
TRBV29-1,12,TRBJ2-2,CSILLVGGELFF
TRBV12-5,14,TRBJ2-2,CASGPITNTGELFF
TRBV5-1,14,TRBJ2-2,CASSLQPAAGELFF
TRBV6-2/TRBV6-3,14,TRBJ2-3,CASSYAGITDTQYF
TRBV29-1,13,TRBJ2-1,CSVEEGQGNEQFF
TRBV5-1,14,TRBJ2-5,CASSLAGDDETQYF
TRBV5-1,16,TRBJ2-2,CASSLEQGPNTGELFF
TRBV3-1,16,TRBJ1-2,CASSQDSEGPGYGYTF
TRBV5-1,15,TRBJ1-3,CASGSRPSCGNTIYF
TRBV29-1,14,TRBJ2-5,CSALYREGRETQYF
TRBV10-1,13,TRBJ2-1,CASSESEYNEQFF